This T cell receptor (beta chain) was identified in a study of long-term antiretroviral therapy in people with HIV. Study-wide context: The oldest specimens predate the 2015 immediate-ART recommendation by about a decade. General study points: Clonal populations expanded prior to ART predominated within the repertoire at all time points.

The V gene's germline CDR1 is MNHNY and CDR2 SVGAGI (reference sequence). J was trimmed by 0 bases and V by 8 bases; bases with no gene match: 8. The CDR3 is 15 residues long. On this clone: Its cognate antigen is unknown.

The authors ran the immunoSEQ assay, v3.0, at survey level. The protocol was immunoSEQ multiplex PCR, while the TCRdb copy is restricted to in-frame clones and leaves out a portion. Of under 20,000 clones listed, 78% are singletons. The V call is TRBV6-6, the J call TRBJ2-3, with 7 bases lining up with TRBD1. This clonotype was sampled from a woman aged 40 to 50 with HIV. Sequences were derived from unsorted PBMCs, sampled more than 3.1 years after starting antiretroviral therapy. The CDR3 nucleotides are TGTGCCAGCCTAAGGGGACAGTCTAGCACAGATACGCAGTATTTT. It encodes CASLRGQSSTDTQYF.